This TCR beta chain comes out of a study of T cell responses to AZD1222 COVID-19 vaccine. Overall study findings and caveats: Vaccine-associated CD4 TCRs ranged over spike, dominating at 160-218 and 743-854. Variant regions that are unmutated are reportedly the target of nearly half of spike-specific TCRs. Mostly white British, mostly female donors; authors suggested clonal diversity may be underestimated.

From germline, CDR1 is ENHRY and CDR2 SYGVKD. Trimming stripped 6 bases from V and 2 bases from J, with 19 bases between. The CDR3 runs 16 residues. Comments on this clone: Its specificity is not known.

Measured with immunoSEQ multiplex PCR; TCRdb has only the in-frame clones, and not every one. The sample holds about 78,000 clones, roughly 90% seen once. The receptor's source is an adult in good health. The chain joins TRBV10-3 to TRBJ1-1; tentative D call: TRBD1 (5 bases). Sequences were derived from peripheral blood, sampled on day 0 of AZD1222 vaccination. DNA of the CDR3: TGTGCCATCAGCGCTACGGGGCGGGGGTTCAACACTGAAGCTTTCTTT. Its protein is CAISATGRGFNTEAFF.